The rows below give T cell receptor beta chains drawn from one sample of a study of beta chain features in type 1 diabetes. Profiled with immunoSEQ multiplex PCR; TCRdb holds only in-frame clones, not every one. This table holds about 340,000 clones, roughly 12% found once. The source material was naive CD4+ T cells from blood. The receptors come from a woman younger than 30 with type 1 diabetes. CDR3s include the opening cysteine and the closing phenylalanine or tryptophan. The order of the fields is CDR3 DNA, CDR3 protein, V gene, D gene, clone size, J gene. A D gene is named only where the DNA matches it firmly. Clone size is stated in some rows and not others, as once, few, many or a class when expanded.

TGCAGCGTTTGGGGACAGGGGATAGATACGCAGTATTTT | CSVWGQGIDTQYF | TRBV29-1 | TRBD1 | few | TRBJ2-3
TGCGCCAGCAGCCAAGCGGACAGCTACCAAGAGACCCAGTACTTC | CASSQADSYQETQYF | TRBV4-3 | - | - | TRBJ2-5
TGTGCCACCAGCAGAGAAACAGGGGGCGTTGGAAAACTGTTTTTT | CATSRETGGVGKLFF | TRBV15 | TRBD1 | - | TRBJ1-4
TGTGCCAGCAGCTTACAGGGTCAGCCCCAGCATTTT | CASSLQGQPQHF | TRBV7-2 | - | few | TRBJ1-5
TGCGCCAGCAGTGAGTCCGGCGGGATGGGGACAGATACGCAGTATTTT | CASSESGGMGTDTQYF | TRBV10-2 | - | - | TRBJ2-3
TGCGCCAGCAGCCCCACAGTTTCTGGGGCCAACGTCCTGACTTTC | CASSPTVSGANVLTF | TRBV5-1 | - | - | TRBJ2-6
TGTGCCAGCAGTTCACAGGGTAAGGAGCAGTTCTTC | CASSSQGKEQFF | TRBV28 | - | few | TRBJ2-1
TGTGCCAGCAGCACCGAACCGATAGCCTATGAGCAGTTCTTC | CASSTEPIAYEQFF | TRBV7-2 | - | - | TRBJ2-1
TGTGCCAGCAGCTCCGGACTAGCGGGGGAGCAGTTCTTC | CASSSGLAGEQFF | TRBV11-2 | TRBD2 | - | TRBJ2-1
TGTGCCAGCAGCTCCCGGGACAGCTACGAGCAGTACTTC | CASSSRDSYEQYF | TRBV11-2 | TRBD1 | - | TRBJ2-7
TGTGCCAGCAGCCAAGATGGCGGGAGGAATGAGCAGTTCTTC | CASSQDGGRNEQFF | TRBV4-2 | TRBD2 | - | TRBJ2-1
TGCGCCAGCAGCCAGGGACTAGCGGGAACCAATGAGCAGTTCTTC | CASSQGLAGTNEQFF | TRBV4-1 | TRBD2 | few | TRBJ2-1
TGTGCCATCAGCCCAGGGTGGGGGCTCACAGATACGCAGTATTTT | CAISPGWGLTDTQYF | TRBV10-3 | - | few | TRBJ2-3
TGCGCCAGCAGCTTCGCGGGGGGCGCGGGTGAAAAACTGTTTTTT | CASSFAGGAGEKLFF | TRBV5-1 | - | few | TRBJ1-4
TGTGCCTGGAGTCCTTCCGGACAGCAGCCCCAGCATTTT | CAWSPSGQQPQHF | TRBV30 | - | few | TRBJ1-5
TGCGCCAGCAGCGTGGGACAGGGGCCTCCTTGGTACTTC | CASSVGQGPPWYF | TRBV5-1 | TRBD1 | - | TRBJ2-5
TGTGCCAGCAGCTTGTGGGACAGGGACACCGGGGAGCTGTTTTTT | CASSLWDRDTGELFF | TRBV5-6 | TRBD1 | - | TRBJ2-2
TGTGCCAGCAGCTTACAGGGCCCCCCTCAGCCCCAGCATTTT | CASSLQGPPQPQHF | TRBV7-9 | - | few | TRBJ1-5
TGCGCCAGCAGCCAAGAATGGGCAGGGGCCATCTCTGGGGCCAACGTCCTGACTTTC | CASSQEWAGAISGANVLTF | TRBV4-3 | - | - | TRBJ2-6
TGTGCCTGGAGTGTACGAGGGGGAGGCTACACCTTC | CAWSVRGGGYTF | TRBV30 | - | - | TRBJ1-2
TGTGCCAGCAGCAGCACCGGGACTAAAATGCCCACAGATACGCAGTATTTT | CASSSTGTKMPTDTQYF | TRBV21-1 | - | few | TRBJ2-3
TGTGCCAGTAGTCCGCCCCCGGGGAGGGGCTATGGCTACACCTTC | CASSPPPGRGYGYTF | TRBV19 | - | few | TRBJ1-2
TGCGCCAGCAGCTTCCTAGCGGGAGACTCGAATGAGCAGTTCTTC | CASSFLAGDSNEQFF | TRBV5-1 | TRBD2 | - | TRBJ2-1
TGTGCCAGCAGTTTCGGGTATTTGCAGCCCCAGCATTTT | CASSFGYLQPQHF | TRBV2 | - | few | TRBJ1-5
TGTGCCAGCTCACCGGCGGGAGAGCCCGGGGAGCTGTTTTTT | CASSPAGEPGELFF | TRBV18 | TRBD2 | few | TRBJ2-2
TGTGCCAGCAGCTTTGACCTAGCGGGAGGAACCTACGAGCAGTACTTC | CASSFDLAGGTYEQYF | TRBV7-6 | TRBD2 | few | TRBJ2-7
TGTGCCAGCAGCCCGCTGGGACAGGACACCGGGGAGCTGTTTTTT | CASSPLGQDTGELFF | TRBV11-2 | TRBD1 | few | TRBJ2-2
TGCGCCAGCAGCGGGTGGGACAGAAACCTACATTTCTTC | CASSGWDRNLHFF | TRBV5-1 | TRBD1 | few | TRBJ2-1
TGTGCCAACGGACTAGACTACAATGAGCAGTTCTTC | CANGLDYNEQFF | TRBV10-3 | TRBD2 | few | TRBJ2-1
TGTGCCAGCAGCCGAGGAGCTCGAGAGACCCAGTACTTC | CASSRGARETQYF | TRBV5-6 | - | - | TRBJ2-5
TGTGCCAGCAGCTCCATAGCGGGAGTAAGGAACAATGAGCAGTTCTTC | CASSSIAGVRNNEQFF | TRBV7-9 | TRBD2 | few | TRBJ2-1
TGCAGCGTAGTTCCCCCCCTTCGGGGGAGTTCGCGTACGCAGTATTTT | CSVVPPLRGSSRTQYF | TRBV29-1 | - | few | TRBJ2-3
TGCGCCAGCAGAGAGTCGGGAGTGGGCGGCTACACCTTC | CASRESGVGGYTF | TRBV4-1 | - | few | TRBJ1-2
TGCAGCGTCGACACCCGGGGACAGAGCTCCTACACCGGGGAGCTGTTTTTT | CSVDTRGQSSYTGELFF | TRBV29-1 | TRBD1 | - | TRBJ2-2
TGTGCCAGCAGCTCGCGGAGGGAGGCCAATGAGCAGTTCTTC | CASSSRREANEQFF | TRBV11-1 | - | few | TRBJ2-1
TGCGCCAGCAGCCGGGGACTAGCGGAGCAGTTCTTC | CASSRGLAEQFF | TRBV4-3 | TRBD2 | - | TRBJ2-1
TGTGCCAGCTCACCGTTTACAGGGGGCGCTGGGACCGGGGAGCTGTTTTTT | CASSPFTGGAGTGELFF | TRBV18 | TRBD1 | few | TRBJ2-2
TGTGCCAGCTCACCATGGACTAGCGGCACAGATACGCAGTATTTT | CASSPWTSGTDTQYF | TRBV18 | TRBD2 | few | TRBJ2-3
TGCGCCAGCAGCTTGGGTCCTCCTCTTAACTATGGCTACACCTTC | CASSLGPPLNYGYTF | TRBV5-1 | - | - | TRBJ1-2
TGTGCCAGCAGCCCTGGAGGTAGCGGGGGCAAAGAGACCCAGTACTTC | CASSPGGSGGKETQYF | TRBV9 | TRBD2 | - | TRBJ2-5
TGCGCCAGCAGCTCGCCCGAAGCAGGAGGGAGTTTCGGCTACACCTTC | CASSSPEAGGSFGYTF | TRBV5-1 | - | - | TRBJ1-2
TGTGCCAGCAGCGTACTAGCGGGAGGCAATGAGCAGTTCTTC | CASSVLAGGNEQFF | TRBV9 | TRBD2 | few | TRBJ2-1
TGTGCCAGCACTTTTCTCTTGAACACTGAAGCTTTCTTT | CASTFLLNTEAFF | TRBV27 | - | - | TRBJ1-1
TGTGCCTGGAGTGTTATCGGAGGGAGCTACGAGCAGTACTTC | CAWSVIGGSYEQYF | TRBV30 | - | - | TRBJ2-7
TGTGCCAGTAGTATAGACCCGCTGACAGGAAACACTGAAGCTTTCTTT | CASSIDPLTGNTEAFF | TRBV19 | - | - | TRBJ1-1
TGCGCCAGCAGCCCCCAGGGATTTGGGGCCAACGTCCTGACTTTC | CASSPQGFGANVLTF | TRBV5-1 | - | - | TRBJ2-6
TGTGCCAGCAGCCCGCTCAGAGGGAGGACCGGGGAGCTGTTTTTT | CASSPLRGRTGELFF | TRBV7-9 | - | few | TRBJ2-2
TGTGCCAGCAGCCGTGGGCTCTACGAGCAGTACTTC | CASSRGLYEQYF | TRBV28 | - | few | TRBJ2-7
TGTGCCAGCAGTGGAACAGGGGGCACTGAAGCTTTCTTT | CASSGTGGTEAFF | TRBV2 | TRBD1 | few | TRBJ1-1
TGTGCCAGCAGCCGGGACAGGGGAAGCGAGCAGTACTTC | CASSRDRGSEQYF | TRBV5-4 | TRBD1 | - | TRBJ2-7
TGTGCCAGCAGCACTCTAGCGGGCGTACGATGGAATGAGCAGTTCTTC | CASSTLAGVRWNEQFF | TRBV7-2 | TRBD2 | - | TRBJ2-1
TGTGCCTGGCGCGTTACAGGGGCTACCTACGAGCAGTACTTC | CAWRVTGATYEQYF | TRBV30 | TRBD1 | few | TRBJ2-7
TGTGCCAGCAGCGCCAGCGGGCCAAGCACAGATACGCAGTATTTT | CASSASGPSTDTQYF | TRBV7-2 | - | - | TRBJ2-3